The next 6 T cell receptor beta chains were all read from a single sample in a study of Graves' ophthalmopathy and Graves' hyperthyroidism. TCR beta CDR3 regions were amplified from RNA transcripts. In the first round, RT-PCR was carried out with HTBI primers, and a multiplex PCR formed the second round. TCRdb processed the multiplex PCR reads anew with MiXCR; each CDR3 protein has one entry. The repertoire holds 600,000 to 650,000 distinct CDR3 sequences, with over 20% as singletons. Sequencing input: peripheral blood. These receptors were collected from a woman aged 18-29 years with stable Graves' hyperthyroidism. Some clones in this sample may be carry-over from other donors' samples.

At least ten counts were recorded for this clonotype. The CDR3 sequence is CASRKRGDPSPTEAFF. The CDR3 coding sequence is TGCGCCAGCAGGAAAAGAGGGGACCCCAGCCCCACTGAAGCTTTCTTT. The V gene is TRBV5-1, the J gene TRBJ1-1; TRBD1 might be the D (5 bases). CDR1 SGHRS and CDR2 YFSETQ come from the germline V gene. V was pared by 5 bases and J by 4 bases, with 21 bases between. The CDR3 is 16 amino acids.

The sample holds many counts of this clonotype. The CDR3 DNA sequence: TGTGCCAGCAGCTTCGGGAGGAACGAGCAGTACTTC. It encodes CASSFGRNEQYF. The V call is TRBV7-9, the J call TRBJ2-7, with TRBD2 matching over 7 bases. CDR1 and CDR2 (germline): SEHNR, FQNEAQ (reference sequence). The junction had 1 base not matched to a gene; V was cut back by 3 bases and J by 5 bases. The CDR3 is 12 amino acids.

There are many counts of this clonotype. V and J are TRBV11-3 and TRBJ1-2; 11 positions agree with TRBD1. Losses at the gene ends were 5 bases for V and 8 bases for J; bases not matched to a gene: 4. Germline V lookup: CDR1 SGHNT, CDR2 YENEEA. This CDR3 has 13 amino acids. Here the CDR3 reads CASSLDRGRGYTF. CDR3 DNA sequence: TGTGCCAGCAGCCTGGACAGGGGGCGCGGCTACACCTTC.

The chain links TRBV20-1 to TRBJ2-7; maybe TRBD1 (5 bases). The ends were cut back, 4 bases at V and 0 bases at J, with 13 bases in the middle. Per the germline V gene, CDR1 is DFQATT and CDR2 is SNEGSKA (reference sequence). The CDR3 runs 14 residues. CDR3 loop: CSANKGFPSYEQYF. The CDR3 DNA reads as TGCAGTGCTAACAAGGGGTTTCCCTCCTACGAGCAGTACTTC.

Many counts were recorded for this clonotype. The V gene is TRBV6-1, the J gene TRBJ1-5; TRBD1 might be the D (5 bases). The CDR3 has 15 amino acids. Per the germline V gene, CDR1 is MNHNS and CDR2 is SASEGT. Trimming cost V 6 bases and J 1 base, with 13 bases left between them. The CDR3 DNA reads TGTGCCAGCAGCCCCCATGGGGCCAGCAATCAGCCCCAGCATTTT. Residues: CASSPHGASNQPQHF.

This clonotype showed up many times. The chain recombines TRBV12-3 or TRBV12-4 with TRBJ2-5; no reliable D call. The V and J ends lost 2 bases and 5 bases respectively, with 12 bases between them. There are 14 residues in the CDR3. CDR3 region: CASSLMAVSETQYF. In nucleotides, the CDR3 is TGTGCCAGCAGTTTAATGGCTGTATCTGAGACCCAGTACTTC.